The clone carrying this TCR beta chain has just a few counts. Its antigen is undetermined. Germline trimming cut 2 bases from V and 3 bases from J; bases unmatched to any gene: 7. This CDR3 is 15 amino acids long. The germline gives CDR1 SGHNT, CDR2 YYREEE (reference sequence). The sample is drawn from a study of vaccination effects on CD4 cells after COVID-19. TCRdb keeps only in-frame clones here, not all; method: immunoSEQ multiplex PCR. This table holds about 46,000 clones, 70% to 75% found once. Having been cultured for 10 days, the cells underwent CD4+ T cell isolation. Sequencing was performed on CD4+ T cells from PBMCs cultured without peptide, taken before COVID-19 vaccination. This TCR was recovered from a human donor who had a prior SARS-CoV-2 infection. J is TRBJ2-7 and V is TRBV5-4; 8 nucleotides align to TRBD1. In nucleotides, the CDR3 is TGTGCCAGCAGCTTTACTGGACAGGGATACTACGAGCAGTACTTC. Translating gives CASSFTGQGYYEQYF.